Listed below are T cell receptor beta chains from one sample, sequenced in a study of control samples from healthy donors and cancer patients. Sequencing used immunoSEQ multiplex PCR; TCRdb keeps in-frame clones, though not all of them. Of fewer than 200,000 clones listed, around nine tenths are singletons. Material: blood. These receptors all come from a man under 40 in good health. Both conserved end residues are trimmed from each CDR3. D genes are given only for firm matches.

>TRBV19|TRBD1|TRBJ1-3
ASSIFGTGAGNTIY
>TRBV7-9|.|TRBJ1-2
ASSQSYGYT
>TRBV27|.|TRBJ2-7
ATRSSYEQY
>TRBV3-1/TRBV3-2|.|TRBJ1-6
ASGQGQRTPLH
>TRBV9|.|TRBJ1-1
ASSVSPVDTEAF
>TRBV10-3|.|TRBJ2-1
AIREDNSYNEQF
>TRBV5-1|.|TRBJ1-2
ASRLRGNGYT
>TRBV7-9|.|TRBJ2-7
ASGGRQNLYEQY
>TRBV11-2|.|TRBJ1-2
ASSLGTAFYGYT
>TRBV2|.|TRBJ1-2
ASSLNRDYYGYT
>TRBV7-2|.|TRBJ2-7
ASSLRSSGGLSYEQY
>TRBV27|.|TRBJ2-4
ASRGAGKNIQY
>TRBV7-9|.|TRBJ1-2
ASSAWRVNYGYT
>TRBV4-3|.|TRBJ1-6
ASSQERAGDLGSSPLH
>TRBV9|TRBD2|TRBJ2-3
ASSVDPSGGRAQY
>TRBV7-7|.|TRBJ2-7
ASSLGPQGTYEQY
>TRBV19|TRBD1|TRBJ2-7
ASSMDRGAYEQY
>TRBV15|.|TRBJ2-5
ATSTTRQGSKETQY
>TRBV28|.|TRBJ1-6
ASSSPFHGNSPLH
>TRBV3-1/TRBV3-2|.|TRBJ1-2
ASSPPKLGGGDYGYT
>TRBV28|.|TRBJ1-2
ASSSGPVNYGYT
>TRBV3-1/TRBV3-2|.|TRBJ2-5
ASSQMALGGETQY
>TRBV11-2|TRBD2|TRBJ2-1
ASSSRLAGGPSPI
>TRBV27|.|TRBJ1-2
ASSPWSESRYT
>TRBV4-1|TRBD1|TRBJ2-7
ASSQDVGTGIHEQY
>TRBV9|TRBD1|TRBJ1-4
ASSVRDRTNEKLF
>TRBV6-5|.|TRBJ2-7
ASSWDGSYEQY
>TRBV6-1|.|TRBJ1-1
ASSEGRQVPNTEAF
>TRBV12-3/TRBV12-4|.|TRBJ1-3
ASRTGQWTIY
>TRBV30|.|TRBJ2-2
AWSATGTGELF
>TRBV9|TRBD1|TRBJ1-2
ASSVGAGTVYGYT
>TRBV7-3|.|TRBJ2-3
ASSTLGGDTQY